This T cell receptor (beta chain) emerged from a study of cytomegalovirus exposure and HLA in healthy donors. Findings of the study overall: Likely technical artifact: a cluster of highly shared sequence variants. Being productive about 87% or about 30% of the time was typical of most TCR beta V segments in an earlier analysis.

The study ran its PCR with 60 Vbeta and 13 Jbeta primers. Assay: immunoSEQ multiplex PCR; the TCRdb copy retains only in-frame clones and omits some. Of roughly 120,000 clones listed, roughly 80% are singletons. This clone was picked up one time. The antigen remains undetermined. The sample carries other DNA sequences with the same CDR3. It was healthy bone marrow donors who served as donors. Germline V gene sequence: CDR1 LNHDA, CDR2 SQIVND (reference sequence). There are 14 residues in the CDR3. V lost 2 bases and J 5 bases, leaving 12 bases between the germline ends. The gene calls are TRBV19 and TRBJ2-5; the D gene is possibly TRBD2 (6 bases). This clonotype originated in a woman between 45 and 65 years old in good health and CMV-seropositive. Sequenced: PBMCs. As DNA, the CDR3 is TGTGCCAGTAGTATAAGGCGTGGGGGGGAGACCCAGTACTTC. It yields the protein CASSIRRGGETQYF.